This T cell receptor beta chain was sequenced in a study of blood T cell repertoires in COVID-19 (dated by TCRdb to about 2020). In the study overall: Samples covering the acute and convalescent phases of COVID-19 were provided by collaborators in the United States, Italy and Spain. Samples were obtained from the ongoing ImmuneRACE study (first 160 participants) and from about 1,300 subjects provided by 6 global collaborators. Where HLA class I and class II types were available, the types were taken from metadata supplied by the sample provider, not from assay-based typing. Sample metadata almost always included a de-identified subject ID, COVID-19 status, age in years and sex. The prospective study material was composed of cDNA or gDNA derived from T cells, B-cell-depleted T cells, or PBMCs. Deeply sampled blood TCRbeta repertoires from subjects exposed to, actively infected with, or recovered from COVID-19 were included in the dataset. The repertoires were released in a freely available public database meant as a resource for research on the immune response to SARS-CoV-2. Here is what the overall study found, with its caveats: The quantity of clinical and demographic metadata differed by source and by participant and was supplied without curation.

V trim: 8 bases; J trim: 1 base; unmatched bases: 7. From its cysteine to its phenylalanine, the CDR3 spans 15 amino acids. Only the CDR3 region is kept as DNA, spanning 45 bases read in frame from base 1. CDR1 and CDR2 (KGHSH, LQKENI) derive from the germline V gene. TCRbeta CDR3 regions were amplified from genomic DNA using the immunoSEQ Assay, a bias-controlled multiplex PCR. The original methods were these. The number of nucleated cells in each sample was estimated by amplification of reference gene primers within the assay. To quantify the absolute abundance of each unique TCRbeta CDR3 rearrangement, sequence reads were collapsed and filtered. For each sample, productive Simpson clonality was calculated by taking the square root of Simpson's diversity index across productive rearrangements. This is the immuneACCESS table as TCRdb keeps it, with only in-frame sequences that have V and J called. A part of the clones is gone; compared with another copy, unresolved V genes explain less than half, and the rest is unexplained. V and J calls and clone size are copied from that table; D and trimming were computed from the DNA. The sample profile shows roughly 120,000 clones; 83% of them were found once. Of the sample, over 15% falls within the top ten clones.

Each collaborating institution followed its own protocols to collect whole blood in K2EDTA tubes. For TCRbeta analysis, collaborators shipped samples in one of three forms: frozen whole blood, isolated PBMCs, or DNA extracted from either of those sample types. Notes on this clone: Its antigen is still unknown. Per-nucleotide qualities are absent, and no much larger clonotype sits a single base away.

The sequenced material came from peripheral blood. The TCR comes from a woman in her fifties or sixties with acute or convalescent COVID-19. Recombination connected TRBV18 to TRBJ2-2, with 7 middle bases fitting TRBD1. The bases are TGTGCCAGCACAACAGGGGCTCAGAACACCGGGGAGCTGTTTTTT. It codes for CASTTGAQNTGELFF.